These T cell receptor beta chains were read from a single sample in a study of blood T cell repertoires in COVID-19. This table comes from immunoSEQ multiplex PCR, and its TCRdb copy is limited to in-frame clones, with some not included. The sample holds about 200,000 clones, roughly nine tenths seen once. Specimen: peripheral blood. These receptors were collected from a man in his 60s who had recovered from COVID-19. The CDR3 runs from the conserved cysteine through the conserved F or W. The D gene is left open where the match is weak. Some rows have no size entry. The others give once, few or many, or a class for an expanded clone.

J gene: TRBJ2-4; D gene: TRBD2; V gene: TRBV7-9; clone size: few; CDR3 DNA: TGTGCCAGCTCGCCTAGCGGGGGCGCGGGAAACATTCAGTACTTC; CDR3 protein: CASSPSGGAGNIQYF
J gene: TRBJ1-2; D gene: TRBD1; V gene: TRBV6-5; clone size: NA; CDR3 DNA: TGTGCCAGCATTTTAGAGGGGGCGCCGGTCTATGGCTACACCTTC; CDR3 protein: CASILEGAPVYGYTF
J gene: TRBJ1-1; D gene: NA; V gene: TRBV28; clone size: NA; CDR3 DNA: TGTGCCAGCAGTTTCCGGGGTAGCCCCACTGAAGCTTTCTTT; CDR3 protein: CASSFRGSPTEAFF
J gene: TRBJ2-7; D gene: NA; V gene: TRBV5-8; clone size: NA; CDR3 DNA: TGTGCCAGCAGCTTTTGGCAATCGGGTGAGCAGTACTTC; CDR3 protein: CASSFWQSGEQYF
J gene: TRBJ1-1; D gene: TRBD1; V gene: TRBV19; clone size: NA; CDR3 DNA: TGTGCCAGTAGTTCAACAGGGGTAAACGAAGCTTTCTTT; CDR3 protein: CASSSTGVNEAFF
J gene: TRBJ2-6; D gene: NA; V gene: TRBV2; clone size: NA; CDR3 DNA: TGTGCCAGCAGTGAGAACCTGCGGAGCTCTGGGGCCAACGTCCTGACTTTC; CDR3 protein: CASSENLRSSGANVLTF
J gene: TRBJ2-7; D gene: NA; V gene: TRBV3-1/TRBV3-2; clone size: NA; CDR3 DNA: TGTGCCAGCAGCCAAGGTCTTATCCTGGAGCAGTACTTC; CDR3 protein: CASSQGLILEQYF
J gene: TRBJ2-5; D gene: TRBD1; V gene: TRBV6-5; clone size: NA; CDR3 DNA: TGTGCCAGCAGTCCCCGTCTTGGACAGGGGCGGACCCAGTACTTC; CDR3 protein: CASSPRLGQGRTQYF
J gene: TRBJ2-7; D gene: NA; V gene: TRBV16; clone size: once; CDR3 DNA: TGTGCCAGCAGCCAATCGGGCAGCCTCTCCTACGAGCAGTACTTC; CDR3 protein: CASSQSGSLSYEQYF
J gene: TRBJ1-4; D gene: TRBD1; V gene: TRBV28; clone size: NA; CDR3 DNA: TGTGCCAGCAGTAAACAGGGACAGCGGAGCGAAAAACTGTTTTTT; CDR3 protein: CASSKQGQRSEKLFF
J gene: TRBJ2-3; D gene: NA; V gene: TRBV21-1; clone size: NA; CDR3 DNA: TGTGCCAGCAGCAAAAGCACTAGCCGGGGGGATACGCAGTATTTT; CDR3 protein: CASSKSTSRGDTQYF
J gene: TRBJ2-7; D gene: NA; V gene: TRBV28; clone size: NA; CDR3 DNA: TGTGCCAGCAGTTTATTGTCACAGAACATTGCCTACGAGCAGTACTTC; CDR3 protein: CASSLLSQNIAYEQYF
J gene: TRBJ1-4; D gene: TRBD1; V gene: TRBV18; clone size: NA; CDR3 DNA: TGTGCCAGCTCACAGACAGGGGCGGCTAATGAAAAACTGTTTTTT; CDR3 protein: CASSQTGAANEKLFF
J gene: TRBJ2-1; D gene: NA; V gene: TRBV5-1; clone size: NA; CDR3 DNA: TGCGCCAGCCGCACAATCAATACAGGGAGAAATGAGCAGTTCTTC; CDR3 protein: CASRTINTGRNEQFF
J gene: TRBJ1-5; D gene: NA; V gene: TRBV28; clone size: NA; CDR3 DNA: TGTGCCAGCAGTTTACGGTCGGGTTTCGTCAATCAGCCCCAGCATTTT; CDR3 protein: CASSLRSGFVNQPQHF
J gene: TRBJ2-5; D gene: TRBD1; V gene: TRBV6-6; clone size: NA; CDR3 DNA: TGTGCCAGCAGTTACTTCACAGGGGGCGGAGAGACCCAGTACTTC; CDR3 protein: CASSYFTGGGETQYF
J gene: TRBJ2-7; D gene: NA; V gene: TRBV15; clone size: once; CDR3 DNA: TGTGCCACCAGCAGAGAAGTCAGGGCCTACGAGCAGTACTTC; CDR3 protein: CATSREVRAYEQYF
J gene: TRBJ2-5; D gene: NA; V gene: TRBV20-1; clone size: NA; CDR3 DNA: TGCAGTGCGGCGGAGGGGACCCAGTACTTC; CDR3 protein: CSAAEGTQYF